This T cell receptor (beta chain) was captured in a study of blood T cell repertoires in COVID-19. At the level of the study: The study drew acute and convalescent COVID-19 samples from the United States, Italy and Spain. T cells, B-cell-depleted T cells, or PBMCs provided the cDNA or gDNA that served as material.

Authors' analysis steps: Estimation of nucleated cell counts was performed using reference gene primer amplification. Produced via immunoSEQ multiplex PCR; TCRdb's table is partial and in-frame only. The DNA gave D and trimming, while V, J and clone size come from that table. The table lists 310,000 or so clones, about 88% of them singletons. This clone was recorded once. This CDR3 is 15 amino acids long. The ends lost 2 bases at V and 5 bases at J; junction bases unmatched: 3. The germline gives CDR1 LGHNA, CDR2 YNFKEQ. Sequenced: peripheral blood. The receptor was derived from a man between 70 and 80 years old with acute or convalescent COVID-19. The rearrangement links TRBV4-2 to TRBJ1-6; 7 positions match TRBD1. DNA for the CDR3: TGTGCCAGCAGCCAATTGACAGGGAATAATTCACCCCTCCACTTT. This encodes CASSQLTGNNSPLHF.